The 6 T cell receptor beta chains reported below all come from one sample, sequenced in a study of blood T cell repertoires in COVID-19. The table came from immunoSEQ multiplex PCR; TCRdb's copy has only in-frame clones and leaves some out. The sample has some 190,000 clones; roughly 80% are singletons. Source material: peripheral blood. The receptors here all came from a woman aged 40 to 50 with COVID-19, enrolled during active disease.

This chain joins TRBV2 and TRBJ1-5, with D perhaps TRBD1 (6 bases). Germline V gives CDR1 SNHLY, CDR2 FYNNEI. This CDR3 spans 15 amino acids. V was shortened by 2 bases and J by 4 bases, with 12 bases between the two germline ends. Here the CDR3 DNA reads TGTGCCAGCAGTGAACTCGGGACACCTAATCAGCCCCAGCATTTT. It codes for CASSELGTPNQPQHF.

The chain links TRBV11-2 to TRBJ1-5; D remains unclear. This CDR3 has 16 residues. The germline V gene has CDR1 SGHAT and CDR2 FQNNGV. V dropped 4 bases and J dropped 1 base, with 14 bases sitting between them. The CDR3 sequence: CASSSGVQRSNQPQHF. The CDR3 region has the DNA TGTGCCAGCAGCTCCGGGGTCCAGCGCAGCAATCAGCCCCAGCATTTT.

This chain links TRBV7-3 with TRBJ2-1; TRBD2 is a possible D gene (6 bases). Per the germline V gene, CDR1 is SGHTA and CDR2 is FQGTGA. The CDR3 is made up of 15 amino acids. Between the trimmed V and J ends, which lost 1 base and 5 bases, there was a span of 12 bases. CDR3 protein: CASSLRLGMDNEQFF. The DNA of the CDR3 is TGTGCCAGCAGCTTAAGACTAGGGATGGACAATGAGCAGTTCTTC.

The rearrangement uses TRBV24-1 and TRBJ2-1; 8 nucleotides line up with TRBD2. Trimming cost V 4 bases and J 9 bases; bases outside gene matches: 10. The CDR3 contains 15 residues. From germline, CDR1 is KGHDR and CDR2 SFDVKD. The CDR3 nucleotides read TGTGCCACCAGTGACCCCTGGACTAGCAAGGTTGAGCAGTTCTTC. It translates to CATSDPWTSKVEQFF.

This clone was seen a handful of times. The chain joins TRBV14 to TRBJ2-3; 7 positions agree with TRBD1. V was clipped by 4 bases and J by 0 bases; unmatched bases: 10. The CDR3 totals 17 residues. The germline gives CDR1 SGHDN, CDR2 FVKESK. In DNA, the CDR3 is TGTGCCAGCAGCCGAACGGCCAGGGGGTTGAGCACAGATACGCAGTATTTT. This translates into CASSRTARGLSTDTQYF.

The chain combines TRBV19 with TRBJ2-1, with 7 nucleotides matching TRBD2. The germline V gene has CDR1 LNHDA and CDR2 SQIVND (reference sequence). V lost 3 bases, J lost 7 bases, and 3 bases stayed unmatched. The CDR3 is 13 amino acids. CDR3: CASSMGGINEQFF. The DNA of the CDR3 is TGTGCCAGTAGTATGGGGGGGATAAATGAGCAGTTCTTC.